This T cell receptor (beta chain) was sequenced for a study of blood T cell repertoires in COVID-19. This clone showed up just once. Trimming cost V 2 bases and J 4 bases, with 18 bases left between them. This CDR3 is 17 amino acids long. Germline V CDR1 and CDR2: MNHEY, SVGEGT. Method: immunoSEQ multiplex PCR; TCRdb's copy keeps in-frame clones and lacks some. The sample holds fewer than 85,000 clones; 70% to 90% are singletons and the top ten take roughly 5.4%. Source material: peripheral blood. The sequence derives from a man in his 60s with acute or convalescent COVID-19. The chain couples TRBV6-2 or TRBV6-3 to TRBJ1-5; D possibly corresponds to TRBD1 (5 bases). DNA for the CDR3: TGTGCCAGCAGTTACACCCACTTCGGAAGGGGAAATCAGCCCCAGCATTTT. Translated: CASSYTHFGRGNQPQHF.